These 7 T cell receptor beta chains originate from one sample sequenced in a study of T cell responses to AZD1222 COVID-19 vaccine. Data came from immunoSEQ multiplex PCR; TCRdb stores just in-frame clones and leaves some out. Of about 130,000 clones listed, 85% to 90% are singletons. Specimen: peripheral blood, collected on day 0 of AZD1222 vaccination. All receptors come from an adult in good health.

The gene calls are TRBV6-5 and TRBJ2-1; D not resolved. Looked up from germline, CDR1 is MNHEY and CDR2 is SVGAGI. This CDR3 has 15 amino acids. Trimming removed 2 bases from V and 5 bases from J, with 13 bases in between. The CDR3, as DNA: TGTGCCAGCAGTTACATCGAGCGCGGACACAATGAGCAGTTCTTC. Translating gives CASSYIERGHNEQFF.

The chain recombines TRBV7-2 with TRBJ2-7, with D hard to call. Trimming cost V 1 base and J 4 bases, with 11 bases left between them. The CDR3 extends over 14 amino acids. CDR1 is SGHTA, CDR2 FQGNSA, per germline. This CDR3 is CASSLGPIGYEQYF. The CDR3 bases are TGTGCCAGCAGCTTAGGGCCCATTGGGTACGAGCAGTACTTC. Supplemented by reference TRBV7-2 and TRBJ2-7, the full variable domain reads GAGVSQSPSNKVTEKGKDVELRCDPISGHTALYWYRQSLGQGLEFLIYFQGNSAPDKSGLPSDRFSAERTGGSVSTLTIQRTQQEDSAVYLCASSLGPIGYEQYFGPGTRLTVT.

The rearrangement uses TRBV6-5 and TRBJ2-1; D may be TRBD2 (5 bases). The CDR3 loop spans 11 amino acids. Trimming took 7 bases from V and 10 from J, leaving 11 bases between them. Germline V gene data show CDR1 as MNHEY and CDR2 as SVGAGI. CDR3 sequence: CASTDGGEQFF. The DNA for the CDR3 is TGTGCCAGCACGGACGGCGGGGAGCAGTTCTTC.

The V and J genes are TRBV29-1 and TRBJ1-1; weak D call: TRBD1 (5 bases). CDR3 length: 12 amino acids. The V end lost 6 bases, the J end lost 0 bases, and 8 bases lay between the germline ends. The germline V gene encodes CDR1 SQVTM and CDR2 ANQGSEA. CDR3 loop: CSVGVLNTEAFF. In DNA, the CDR3 is TGCAGCGTGGGGGTTCTGAACACTGAAGCTTTCTTT.

The chain links TRBV4-2 to TRBJ1-5, with a tentative D call TRBD1 (5 bases). The length of the CDR3 is 15 residues. V dropped 1 base and J dropped 6 bases, with 13 bases sitting between them. Germline CDR1 and CDR2: LGHNA and YNFKEQ. The CDR3 DNA is TGTGCCAGCAGCCAAGTTAGGCAGGGTCCTCAGCCCCAGCATTTT. As protein: CASSQVRQGPQPQHF.

V usage is TRBV6-2 or TRBV6-3 and J usage is TRBJ1-2; 8 bases are a match to TRBD1. The V segment lost 5 bases and the J segment 2 bases; nucleotides outside the gene matches: 1. CDR1 is MNHEY and CDR2 is SVGEGT in the germline V gene. The CDR3 totals 13 residues. DNA for the CDR3: TGTGCCAGCAGTCACAGGGGGAACTATGGCTACACCTTC. This codes for CASSHRGNYGYTF.

This sequence joins TRBV7-8 and TRBJ1-1, with TRBD1 as a possible D gene (5 bases). This CDR3 spans 12 amino acids. The V gene's germline CDR1 is SGHVS and CDR2 FQNEAQ. V was shortened by 5 bases and J by 7 bases, with 11 bases between the two germline ends. The CDR3 here is CASSPGRNEAFF. In DNA form, the CDR3 reads TGTGCCAGCAGCCCGGGACGGAATGAAGCTTTCTTT.